Below, one T cell receptor (beta chain) is given with its context. Antigen: not known. An amount of RNA that ranged from about 0.45 to 1 ug was reverse transcribed with random hexamers. TCRdb redid the calling of the immunoSEQ multiplex PCR reads with MiXCR, one entry per CDR3 protein. The sample has a few hundred thousand distinct CDR3 sequences, about 88% seen once. This record comes from a study of CD8 T cells in Susac syndrome. Study findings and constraints: The study's TCR sequencing and HLA analysis covered a relatively small number of individuals, and the study acknowledged this.

The length of the CDR3 is 16 residues. Germline-derived CDR1 and CDR2 are SEHNR and FQNEAQ (reference sequence). V lost 5 bases to trimming and J lost 7 bases, with 18 bases between them. Sequencing targeted TCR beta in T cells from blood (CD8+ and CD4+). The patients who served as multiple sclerosis controls were treatment-naive and had stable or active relapsing-remitting disease that fulfilled the revised McDonald criteria. Sequencing input: CD8+ T cells from PBMCs. The TCR sequence derives from a human donor with multiple sclerosis. The chain is built from TRBV7-9 and TRBJ1-6; tentatively, D is TRBD1 (5 bases). The CDR3 protein is CASSDGANPTNSPLHF. The CDR3 region has the DNA TGTGCCAGCAGCGACGGGGCGAATCCAACCAATTCACCCCTCCACTTT.